This T cell receptor beta chain was captured by sequencing in a study of cytomegalovirus exposure and HLA in healthy donors (dated by TCRdb to 2016 to 2017). At the level of the whole study: A later analysis indicated that the 120 validation repertoires were generated on the platform also employed for the 600 to 750 repertoires of the first cohort. The study aimed to test whether signatures of past pathogen exposure could be identified by cataloging public T cell receptors. Along with the approximately 620-subject first cohort, a separate validation cohort of over 90 different subjects was used. High-throughput TCR immunosequencing, statistical association of individual TCRs with disease status, and machine learning were combined to predict cytomegalovirus infection status. Results and caveats for the whole study, not just this receptor: While some public TCRs were present in many individuals, most TCR sequences turned up only very rarely across donors. The study listed 164 TCR beta chains as associated with cytomegalovirus. In vitro tests confirmed that a few of the cytomegalovirus-associated TCR beta chains recognize cytomegalovirus antigens. All 130 or so repertoires were used to score co-occurrence in the validation cohort in a later analysis, because that analysis had no HLA typing for the cohort. The classifier was reported to diagnose cytomegalovirus status with high specificity and sensitivity in both the original cohort and the validation cohort. A later analysis found that TCRs clustered in the first cohort also tended to co-occur in the 120 validation repertoires, with approximately 95% of cluster scores above 0. The authors suggested that the approach could potentially be generalized to other disease states and immunological phenotypes.

The donors were included in the validation cohort of over a hundred subjects, a group kept apart from the approximately 700-subject first cohort. In the case of this clone: Its antigen specificity is not known. There are no base qualities to consult, and no much larger clone falls within one base.

The CDR3 spans 17 residues, from the cysteine through the phenylalanine. The only DNA kept is the CDR3, 51 bases in frame from the first base. From V the trimming removes 3 bases and from J it removes 0 bases, while the gene matches leave 8 bases of the junction unaccounted for. CDR1 and CDR2, per the germline V gene, are LGHNA and YNFKEQ. Receptor libraries were prepared by the immunoSEQ multiplex PCR assay. The source study handled its data this way. A statistical classification framework was built to diagnose cytomegalovirus status from the catalog of TCR beta chain sequences. TCRdb mirrors the immuneACCESS table, restricted to in-frame sequences. Some clones are absent from its copies; in checked studies, under half trace to an unresolved V gene, and the reason for the others is unknown. The V and J calls and clone size are taken from that table; D and trimming were inferred from the DNA. This sample is represented by tens of thousands of clones; about nine tenths of them were singletons. Clones ranked in the top ten supply 0.85% to 1.2% of the sample.

The sequence was collected from a man aged 18 to 30 in good health and CMV-seronegative. Sequencing was done on a sample of PBMCs. Here the chain combines TRBV4-2 and TRBJ2-4; the central 7 bases match TRBD1. The nucleotide sequence reads as follows: TGTGCCAGCAGCCACACCTTCCAGGGGGAAGCCAAAAACATTCAGTACTTC. It translates as CASSHTFQGEAKNIQYF.